These 30 T cell receptor beta chains came from one sample sequenced in a study of blood T cell repertoires in COVID-19. Some clones are missing from TCRdb's copy, which holds only in-frame ones; the method was immunoSEQ multiplex PCR. Of some 100,000 clones in the sample, 88% were seen once. The source material was peripheral blood. These receptors came from an older woman with acute or convalescent COVID-19.

This chain links TRBV15 with TRBJ1-2; 7 bases align to TRBD1. The CDR3 length is 14 residues. The J segment lost 7 bases and the V segment lost 3 bases, leaving 8 bases of the junction unmatched. Germline CDR1 reads LNHNV; CDR2 reads YYDKDF (reference sequence). For the CDR3, the DNA is TGTGCCACCAGCAGGCAGACAGGGACTCGTGGCTACACCTTC. It translates to CATSRQTGTRGYTF. Supplemented by reference TRBV15 and TRBJ1-2, the full variable domain reads DAMVIQNPRYQVTQFGKPVTLSCSQTLNHNVMYWYQQKSSQAPKLLFHYYDKDFNNEADTPDNFQSRRPNTSFCFLDIRSPGLGDTAMYLCATSRQTGTRGYTFGSGTRLTVV.

The rearrangement links TRBV3-1 (or the pseudogene TRBV3-2) to TRBJ1-3, with a possible D match to TRBD1 (6 bases). The V end was cut by 4 bases, the J end by 3 bases, with 13 bases between. The CDR3 consists of 15 residues. Looked up from germline, CDR1 is LGHDT and CDR2 is YNNKEL (reference sequence). Here the CDR3 DNA reads TGTGCCAGCAGCCCTTTCGACAGGATTGGAAACACCATATATTTT. As protein: CASSPFDRIGNTIYF.

V is TRBV5-1 and J is TRBJ1-4, with D possibly being TRBD1 (6 bases). The CDR3 runs 16 residues. From germline, CDR1 is SGHRS and CDR2 YFSETQ. V lost 4 bases, J lost 2 bases, and 15 bases lay in between. CDR3 residues: CASSLQGGLTNEKLFF. In DNA, the CDR3 is TGCGCCAGCAGCCTACAGGGCGGTCTCACTAATGAAAAACTGTTTTTT.

CDR3 nucleotides: TGTGCCAGCAGCCCACAACTGACTAGCCATTACAATGAGCAGTTCTTC. Encoded protein: CASSPQLTSHYNEQFF. This chain connects TRBV9 to TRBJ2-1; TRBD2 matches 7 bases. CDR1 is SGDLS and CDR2 is YYNGEE in the germline V gene. With 4 bases clipped from V and 4 bases from J, the junction kept 11 bases outside the gene matches. CDR3 length: 16 amino acids.

V gene TRBV28 combines with J gene TRBJ2-2; D possibly corresponds to TRBD2 (5 bases). This CDR3 spans 14 amino acids. The ends were cut back, 4 bases at V and 4 bases at J, with 10 bases in the middle. Germline V lookup: CDR1 MDHEN, CDR2 SYDVKM. CDR3 protein: CASSSPGSTGELFF. CDR3 bases: TGTGCCAGCAGTTCCCCGGGGAGCACCGGGGAGCTGTTTTTT.

The chain carries TRBV5-1 and TRBJ2-2; 8 nucleotides align to TRBD2. From germline, CDR1 is SGHRS and CDR2 YFSETQ. The CDR3 contains 15 residues. J lost 5 bases, V lost 4 bases, and 7 bases had no gene match. CDR3 sequence: CASSQGLEMTGELFF. The CDR3 DNA is TGCGCCAGCAGCCAGGGACTAGAGATGACCGGGGAGCTGTTTTTT.

The chain uses TRBV12-5 and TRBJ2-1, with 10 bases that match TRBD1. The length of the CDR3 is 13 residues. Per the germline V gene, CDR1 is LGHNT and CDR2 is FRNRAP. The ends lost 7 bases at V and 8 bases at J; junction bases unmatched: 5. The CDR3 sequence is CASADRGLYEQFF. CDR3 in DNA: TGTGCTAGTGCGGACAGGGGGTTATATGAGCAGTTCTTC.

J is TRBJ2-2 and V is TRBV5-1; the match to TRBD1 covers 10 bases. The CDR3 length is 20 residues. Losses at the gene ends were 4 bases for V and 1 base for J; bases not matched to a gene: 16. Germline-derived CDR1 and CDR2 are SGHRS and YFSETQ. The CDR3 DNA is TGCGCCAGCAGCCCCTCCCTCCGGGACAGGGGACGAGTGAACACCGGGGAGCTGTTTTTT. It yields the protein CASSPSLRDRGRVNTGELFF.

This rearrangement joins TRBV5-5 to TRBJ2-1, with 7 bases aligning to TRBD2. Germline V gives CDR1 SGHKS, CDR2 YYEKEE (reference sequence). After removal of 1 base from V and 1 base from J, the junction contained 11 bases not matched to a gene. The CDR3 loop spans 18 amino acids. In DNA form, the CDR3 reads TGTGCCAGCAGCTTGTACCCCCCGGGAGCGGGGTCCTACAATGAGCAGTTCTTC. The encoded protein is CASSLYPPGAGSYNEQFF.

A few counts support this clone. The chain couples TRBV7-9 to TRBJ1-3, with a weak D call TRBD1 (5 bases). The ends were cut back, 2 bases at V and 4 bases at J, with 9 bases in the middle. CDR1 and CDR2 (germline): SEHNR, FQNEAQ (reference sequence). The CDR3 contains 14 residues. CDR3 sequence: CASSLLTDGNTIYF. The CDR3 nucleotides read TGTGCCAGCAGCTTACTGACAGACGGAAACACCATATATTTT.

This chain's CDR3 is CASSDLGGSYEQYV. The CDR3 coding sequence is TGTGCCAGCAGTGACTTGGGAGGCTCCTACGAGCAGTACGTC. The rearrangement joins TRBV6-2 or TRBV6-3 to TRBJ2-7; tentative D call: TRBD2 (6 bases). The germline V and J ends were trimmed by 5 bases and 0 bases, with 11 bases remaining between them. Germline V lookup: CDR1 MNHEY, CDR2 SVGEGT. There are 14 residues in the CDR3.

This chain links TRBV7-9 with TRBJ2-1, with 11 bases aligning to TRBD2. V trimming: 8 bases; J trimming: 10 bases; junction bases outside the gene matches: 13. Germline V gene sequence: CDR1 SEHNR, CDR2 FQNEAQ (reference sequence). The CDR3 totals 15 residues. The CDR3 protein is CASRRGLADMGEQFF. For the CDR3, the DNA is TGTGCCAGCCGTCGGGGACTAGCGGACATGGGGGAGCAGTTCTTC. Supplemented by reference TRBV7-9 and TRBJ2-1, the full variable domain reads DTGVSQNPRHKITKRGQNVTFRCDPISEHNRLYWYRQTLGQGPEFLTYFQNEAQLEKSRLLSDRFSAERPKGSFSTLEIQRTEQGDSAMYLCASRRGLADMGEQFFGPGTRLTVL.

The chain joins TRBV5-1 to TRBJ1-4; D unclear. This CDR3 has 14 residues. V shed 6 bases and J shed 5 bases, with 14 bases lying between them. Germline V gene lookup returns CDR1 SGHRS and CDR2 YFSETQ. CDR3 sequence: CASTVGLPNEKLFF. CDR3 coding DNA: TGCGCCAGCACGGTCGGACTCCCGAATGAAAAACTGTTTTTT.

This chain connects TRBV27 to TRBJ2-2, with a possible D match to TRBD2 (6 bases). The CDR3 length is 17 residues. Germline V gene data show CDR1 as MNHEY and CDR2 as SMNVEV (reference sequence). V was shortened by 0 bases and J by 2 bases, with 13 bases between the two germline ends. CDR3 amino acids: CASSLSAGTFNTGELFF. The CDR3 nucleotides are TGTGCCAGCAGTTTATCGGCTGGGACTTTCAACACCGGGGAGCTGTTTTTT.

The V and J genes are TRBV6-1 and TRBJ1-3; unclear D gene. V lost 2 bases to trimming and J lost 8 bases, with 16 bases between them. The CDR3 has 15 residues. Germline V gene data show CDR1 as MNHNS and CDR2 as SASEGT. The CDR3 coding sequence is TGTGCCAGCAGTGAAATCCCCCCGCCGCCAGACACCATATATTTT. Translation: CASSEIPPPPDTIYF.

V is TRBV12-3 or TRBV12-4 and J is TRBJ2-1; TRBD2 aligns across 8 bases. The junction had 3 bases not matched to a gene; V was cut back by 8 bases and J by 6 bases. CDR3 length: 12 amino acids. The CDR3 DNA reads as TGTGCCAGCTTCGGGACTAGCAATGAGCAGTTCTTC. As protein: CASFGTSNEQFF.

This chain links TRBV28 with TRBJ2-1; D possibly corresponds to TRBD2 (6 bases). The V gene lost 4 bases and the J gene lost 4 bases, with 17 bases spanning the gap. The CDR3 contains 16 residues. Germline V gene sequence: CDR1 MDHEN, CDR2 SYDVKM. The CDR3 nucleotides read TGTGCCAGCAGTTCATCTGGAACTAGCAGATACAATGAGCAGTTCTTC. Translation: CASSSSGTSRYNEQFF.

V gene TRBV30 combines with J gene TRBJ1-6; maybe TRBD1 (5 bases). V was pared by 4 bases and J by 6 bases, with 19 bases between. This CDR3 spans 16 amino acids. Looked up from germline, CDR1 is GTSNPN and CDR2 is SVGIG (reference sequence). In nucleotides, the CDR3 is TGTGCCTGGACTACTAAGGGGCGCCAACTTAATTCACCCCTCCACTTT. Its protein product is CAWTTKGRQLNSPLHF.

CDR3 sequence: CASRAGTGGNTEAFF. The DNA of the CDR3 is TGTGCCAGCAGGGCCGGGACAGGGGGCAACACTGAAGCTTTCTTT. V and J are TRBV7-9 and TRBJ1-1; 12 nucleotides agree with TRBD1. The CDR3 has 15 amino acids. V shed 6 bases, J shed 2 bases, and the junction held 4 bases outside the gene matches. The germline CDR1 and CDR2 sequences are SEHNR and FQNEAQ (reference sequence).

The chain recombines TRBV6-1 with TRBJ1-2; D ambiguous. Per germline, CDR1 MNHNS and CDR2 SASEGT. The CDR3 covers 15 residues. The V and J ends lost 2 bases and 4 bases respectively, with 14 bases between them. The CDR3 bases are TGTGCCAGCAGTGAATATGATAGAGGTGGCTATGGCTACACCTTC. This gives the protein CASSEYDRGGYGYTF.

The rearrangement links TRBV2 to TRBJ1-1; D is perhaps TRBD1 (5 bases). Between the trimmed V and J ends, which lost 9 bases and 3 bases, there was a span of 11 bases. This CDR3 has 12 residues. Per germline, CDR1 SNHLY and CDR2 FYNNEI. The CDR3 nucleotides are TGTGCCAGAGGACGGGGGGACACTGAAGCTTTCTTT. This encodes CARGRGDTEAFF.

This chain links TRBV6-6 with TRBJ2-7; TRBD2 aligns across 9 bases. Germline V gene data show CDR1 as MNHNY and CDR2 as SVGAGI (reference sequence). CDR3 length: 16 amino acids. V was pared by 5 bases and J by 0 bases, with 8 bases of the junction left unmatched. The CDR3 bases are TGTGCCAGCAGTCGACTAGCGGTTAAGAGCTCCTACGAGCAGTACTTC. Amino acid sequence: CASSRLAVKSSYEQYF.

The chain carries TRBV10-3 and TRBJ1-1, with unresolved D. CDR3 length: 13 residues. Trimming removed 9 bases at V and 2 bases at J, with 13 bases between. CDR1 and CDR2 from the germline V gene are ENHRY and SYGVKD. The CDR3 region is CAMAKEANTEAFF. For the CDR3, the DNA is TGTGCCATGGCTAAGGAGGCAAACACTGAAGCTTTCTTT.

The genes are TRBV28 and TRBJ2-3; TRBD2 might be the D (6 bases). The ends were cut back, 5 bases at V and 2 bases at J, with 17 bases in the middle. Germline lookup yields CDR1 MDHEN and CDR2 SYDVKM. This CDR3 has 16 residues. The CDR3 sequence: CASSTYGGSFTDTQYF. CDR3 in DNA: TGTGCCAGCAGTACCTACGGGGGATCTTTCACAGATACGCAGTATTTT.

Only one count was recorded for this clone. The CDR3 is CASMEGLSYGYTF. CDR3 in DNA: TGTGCCAGCATGGAGGGGCTCTCCTATGGCTACACCTTC. V is TRBV6-5 and J is TRBJ1-2; D possibly corresponds to TRBD1 (5 bases). This CDR3 spans 13 amino acids. V shed 7 bases and J shed 4 bases, with 13 bases lying between them. Germline CDR1 reads MNHEY; CDR2 reads SVGAGI.

The chain joins TRBV15 to TRBJ2-1, with TRBD1 matching over 9 bases. The V gene end was trimmed by 5 bases and the J gene end by 10 bases; junction bases not matched to a gene: 6. The CDR3 length is 13 residues. Germline CDR1 is LNHNV and CDR2 is YYDKDF (reference sequence). This chain's CDR3 is CATSAGQGWEQFF. As DNA, the CDR3 is TGTGCCACCAGCGCTGGACAGGGGTGGGAGCAGTTCTTC.

The V call is TRBV18, the J call TRBJ1-4; D is unclear. Looked up from germline, CDR1 is KGHSH and CDR2 is LQKENI. The CDR3 runs to 13 residues. V dropped 2 bases and J dropped 8 bases, with 9 bases sitting between them. The CDR3 loop is CASSPVNGEKLFF. CDR3 sequence (DNA): TGTGCCAGCTCACCAGTAAACGGGGAAAAACTGTTTTTT.

This sequence joins TRBV14 and TRBJ2-1; D may be TRBD2 (5 bases). The length of the CDR3 is 15 residues. The V end was cut by 2 bases, the J end by 5 bases, with 13 bases between. Germline V gives CDR1 SGHDN, CDR2 FVKESK. The CDR3 DNA follows: TGTGCCAGCAGCCAATTCGGGGTAAGAAACAATGAGCAGTTCTTC. Protein product: CASSQFGVRNNEQFF.

This clone was detected only once. The J gene is TRBJ2-2, the V gene TRBV7-8, with 11 bases that match TRBD2. This CDR3 has 18 residues. Trimming at V came to 2 bases and at J to 1 base, leaving 6 bases not matched to a gene. Per the germline V gene, CDR1 is SGHVS and CDR2 is FQNEAQ. The CDR3 DNA sequence: TGTGCCAGCAGCTTAAGGACTAGCGGGTCTCTGAACACCGGGGAGCTGTTTTTT. This codes for CASSLRTSGSLNTGELFF.

The chain is built from TRBV7-9 and TRBJ1-4; 9 bases match TRBD1. The V gene end was trimmed by 4 bases and the J gene end by 8 bases; junction bases not matched to a gene: 8. CDR1 and CDR2 (germline): SEHNR, FQNEAQ (reference sequence). CDR3 size: 15 residues. In nucleotides, the CDR3 is TGTGCCAGCAGCTCCTCCGGGACAGGGCCCGAAAAACTGTTTTTT. It translates to CASSSSGTGPEKLFF. Complete variable domain (other parts from reference TRBV7-9 and TRBJ1-4): DTGVSQNPRHKITKRGQNVTFRCDPISEHNRLYWYRQTLGQGPEFLTYFQNEAQLEKSRLLSDRFSAERPKGSFSTLEIQRTEQGDSAMYLCASSSSGTGPEKLFFGSGTQLSVL.